The 20 T cell receptor beta chains given below trace back to one sample, sequenced in a study of monozygotic twins with inflammatory bowel disease. TCRdb reprocessed the 5' RACE reads and keeps a single row for each CDR3 protein, giving no DNA. The listing records fewer than 400,000 distinct CDR3 sequences. Sequencing was done on a sample of blood. These receptor sequences come from a human donor with ulcerative colitis or Crohn's disease, or a healthy co-twin of an affected twin (not recorded which).

J is TRBJ2-7 and V is TRBV7-2; TCRdb outputs TRBD2, but without DNA this stays unchecked. Germline V gives CDR1 SGHTA, CDR2 FQGNSA. The CDR3 sequence is 15 residues long. The CDR3: CASSPFLSGGYEQYF.

The chain is built from TRBV24-1 and TRBJ2-5; there is no DNA to check the TCRdb D call of TRBD2. From germline, CDR1 is KGHDR and CDR2 SFDVKD. There are 15 residues in the CDR3. CDR3: CATSDLLGPRETQYF.

The rearrangement links TRBV20-1 to TRBJ2-3; the D gene TCRdb calls, TRBD2, cannot be checked with no DNA. The CDR3 spans 15 residues. Germline V CDR1 and CDR2: DFQATT, SNEGSKA (reference sequence). The CDR3 reads CSARDPGRAPDTQYF.

This sequence joins TRBV2 and TRBJ1-6; no DNA is available, so the TRBD1 call from TCRdb remains unchecked. The CDR3 is made up of 16 amino acids. The germline gives CDR1 SNHLY, CDR2 FYNNEI. The CDR3 loop reads CASSELGLPNNSPLHF.

This chain links TRBV5-1 with TRBJ2-1; TCRdb outputs TRBD1, but without DNA this stays unchecked. CDR1 is SGHRS and CDR2 is YFSETQ in the germline V gene. CDR3 length: 14 amino acids. The CDR3 reads CASSLVGEYNEQFF.

V is TRBV27 and J is TRBJ2-7. The CDR3 totals 14 residues. Per the germline V gene, CDR1 is MNHEY and CDR2 is SMNVEV (reference sequence). CDR3 sequence: CASSLSGSGYEQYF.

This rearrangement joins TRBV29-1 to TRBJ2-4; the TCRdb call, TRBD1, lacks DNA for checking. The CDR3 extends over 13 amino acids. The germline gives CDR1 SQVTM, CDR2 ANQGSEA. CDR3 residues: CSVDDRGSNIQYF.

This chain uses TRBV10-3 with TRBJ1-3; TCRdb's D call of TRBD1 is untestable without DNA. Germline CDR1 is ENHRY and CDR2 is SYGVKD. The CDR3 length is 17 residues. The CDR3 reads CAIKRVVEGAAGNTIYF.

The chain has TRBV5-1 and TRBJ2-5. The CDR3 sequence is 17 residues long. Germline V CDR1 and CDR2: SGHRS, YFSETQ. The CDR3 here is CASSLAIKVLGQETQYF. The whole variable domain, remainder taken from reference TRBV5-1 and TRBJ2-5, is KAGVTQTPRYLIKTRGQQVTLSCSPISGHRSVSWYQQTPGQGLQFLFEYFSETQRNKGNFPGRFSGRQFSNSRSEMNVSTLELGDSALYLCASSLAIKVLGQETQYFGPGTRLLVL.

The chain recombines TRBV30 with TRBJ1-5; checking the TCRdb D call of TRBD1 is not possible without DNA. Germline V lookup: CDR1 GTSNPN, CDR2 SVGIG (reference sequence). The CDR3 spans 18 residues. The CDR3 here is CAWRPRLTGDLSNQPQHF.

CDR3 protein: CASSPSLSLETQYF. The chain combines TRBV18 with TRBJ2-5. Germline V gene lookup returns CDR1 KGHSH and CDR2 LQKENI. The CDR3 has 14 residues.

This chain uses TRBV6-2 or TRBV6-3 with TRBJ1-5; TCRdb calls TRBD1, which cannot be checked without DNA. Germline loops: CDR1 MNHEY, CDR2 SVGEGT. The CDR3 extends over 15 amino acids. The CDR3 spells CASSRTTGINQPQHF.

The chain uses TRBV12-3 or TRBV12-4 and TRBJ1-5. The CDR3 length is 13 residues. This CDR3 is CASSFGNNQPQHF.

V is TRBV6-5 and J is TRBJ1-1; with no DNA, the TCRdb D assignment of TRBD1 cannot be verified. This CDR3 region has 15 residues. CDR1 is MNHEY, CDR2 SVGAGI, per germline. CDR3 residues: CASSYSLSGVEKAFF.

The chain joins TRBV7-2 to TRBJ1-4. CDR3 length: 14 amino acids. Germline V gene lookup returns CDR1 SGHTA and CDR2 FQGNSA. The CDR3 region is CASSWGDGNEKLFF.

V usage is TRBV20-1 and J usage is TRBJ2-4; TCRdb picks TRBD1, but there is no DNA to check that call. The CDR3 length is 14 residues. Germline V gives CDR1 DFQATT, CDR2 SNEGSKA (reference sequence). The chain's CDR3 is CSARSGTPQNIQYF.

The V call is TRBV6-2 or TRBV6-3, the J call TRBJ1-5; the TCRdb call, TRBD1, lacks DNA for checking. The CDR3 runs 17 residues. From germline, CDR1 is MNHEY and CDR2 SVGEGT. CDR3 protein: CASSYSMDRGWNQPQHF.

The chain uses TRBV5-1 and TRBJ2-1; no DNA is available, so the TRBD1 call from TCRdb remains unchecked. CDR3 length: 16 residues. CDR1 and CDR2 from the germline V gene are SGHRS and YFSETQ. The CDR3 loop is CASSLPRDRDAYEQFF.

V is TRBV7-9 and J is TRBJ1-4. The CDR3 is made up of 16 amino acids. Per the germline V gene, CDR1 is SEHNR and CDR2 is FQNEAQ (reference sequence). This CDR3 reads CASSLKAAGWSEKLFF.

The rearrangement uses TRBV10-3 and TRBJ2-7; TCRdb's assignment of TRBD2 cannot be checked, as there is no DNA. Germline V gene data show CDR1 as ENHRY and CDR2 as SYGVKD. The CDR3 spans 15 residues. CDR3 sequence: CAIRNGLAGDGEQYF.